This TCR beta chain was sequenced during a study of T-cell memory formation after mild COVID-19. General study points: Pre-infection memory already had some responding clones, implying cross-reactive memory joined.

Each CDR3 protein gets one entry after TCRdb re-called the 5' RACE reads with MiXCR. Of some 490,000 distinct CDR3 sequences listed, approximately 18% were seen once; the top ten hold around 12%. The CDR3 runs to 15 residues. Germline V gene lookup returns CDR1 SEHNR and CDR2 FQNEAQ (reference sequence). The V end was cut by 0 bases, the J end by 3 bases, with 12 bases between. Turning to this clonotype: Its matching antigen is unknown.

The chain combines TRBV7-9 with TRBJ2-7, with no clear D. The sample taken for sequencing was PBMCs or a T cell subset sorted from them (not recorded which). The source is an adult woman who had mild COVID-19 (a few samples of this study predate the infection). Cell type and time point are not known. The CDR3 DNA follows: TGTGCCAGCAGCTTAGCGCGCGACAAGAGCTACGAGCAGTACTTC. It translates to CASSLARDKSYEQYF.